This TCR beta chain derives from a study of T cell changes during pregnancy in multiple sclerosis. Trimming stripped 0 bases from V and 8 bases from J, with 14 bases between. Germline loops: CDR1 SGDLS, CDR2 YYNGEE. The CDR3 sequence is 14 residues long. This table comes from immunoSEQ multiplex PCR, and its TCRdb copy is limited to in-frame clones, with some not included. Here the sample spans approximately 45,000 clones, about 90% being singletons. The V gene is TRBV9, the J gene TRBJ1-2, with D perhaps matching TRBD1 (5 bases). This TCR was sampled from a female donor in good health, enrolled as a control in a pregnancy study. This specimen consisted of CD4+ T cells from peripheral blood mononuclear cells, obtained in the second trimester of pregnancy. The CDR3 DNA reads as TGTGCCAGCAGCGTAGATGAGGGACTAGGGGGCTACACCTTC. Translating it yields CASSVDEGLGGYTF.